This T cell receptor beta chain originates from a study of blood T cell repertoires in COVID-19. Study at large: In each case, the material was cDNA or gDNA derived from T cells, B-cell-depleted T cells, or PBMCs.

This clone was recorded only once. Seattle patients were enrolled while actively infected and followed longitudinally. Generated by immunoSEQ multiplex PCR, the TCRdb table keeps only in-frame clones and is missing some. The data hold about 500,000 clones, with 75% to 90% observed a single time. This clonotype was obtained from a man aged 18-30 years with COVID-19, enrolled during active disease. Input material: peripheral blood.

CDR3 coding DNA: TGTGCCAGCAGCCAGGGCCAGGGGCTGGTCAACGAGCAGTACTTC. Protein product: CASSQGQGLVNEQYF. The chain employs TRBV5-6 and TRBJ2-7, with a weak D call TRBD1 (6 bases). Per germline, CDR1 SGHDT and CDR2 YYEEEE. The CDR3 runs to 15 residues. The V gene lost 4 bases and the J gene lost 5 bases, with 19 bases spanning the gap.